The clone carrying this T cell receptor (beta chain) has only a few counts. Its antigen remains unidentified. The sample belongs to a study of cytomegalovirus exposure and HLA in healthy donors. Overall study context: Per a later analysis, the approximately 690 first-cohort and 95 to 150 validation repertoires shared one platform.

Among the roughly 120 subjects of the validation cohort, separate from the roughly 730-subject first cohort, were the donors. The study, taken as a whole, reports: Cytomegalovirus association was assigned to about 150 TCR beta chains. Many donors shared some public TCRs, even though most TCR sequences were rare.

From germline, CDR1 is MDHEN and CDR2 SYDVKM. The V gene end was trimmed by 6 bases and the J gene end by 4 bases; junction bases not matched to a gene: 4. The CDR3 has 13 amino acids. Produced via immunoSEQ multiplex PCR; TCRdb's table is partial and in-frame only. In the table there are about 150,000 clones, just over 85% of which are singletons. The sample consisted of PBMCs. This receptor was taken from a human donor in good health. The chain couples TRBV28 to TRBJ1-2; TRBD1 matches 8 bases. The CDR3 reads CASRSGGSYGYTF. CDR3 in DNA: TGTGCCAGCAGGTCAGGGGGCTCCTATGGCTACACCTTC.